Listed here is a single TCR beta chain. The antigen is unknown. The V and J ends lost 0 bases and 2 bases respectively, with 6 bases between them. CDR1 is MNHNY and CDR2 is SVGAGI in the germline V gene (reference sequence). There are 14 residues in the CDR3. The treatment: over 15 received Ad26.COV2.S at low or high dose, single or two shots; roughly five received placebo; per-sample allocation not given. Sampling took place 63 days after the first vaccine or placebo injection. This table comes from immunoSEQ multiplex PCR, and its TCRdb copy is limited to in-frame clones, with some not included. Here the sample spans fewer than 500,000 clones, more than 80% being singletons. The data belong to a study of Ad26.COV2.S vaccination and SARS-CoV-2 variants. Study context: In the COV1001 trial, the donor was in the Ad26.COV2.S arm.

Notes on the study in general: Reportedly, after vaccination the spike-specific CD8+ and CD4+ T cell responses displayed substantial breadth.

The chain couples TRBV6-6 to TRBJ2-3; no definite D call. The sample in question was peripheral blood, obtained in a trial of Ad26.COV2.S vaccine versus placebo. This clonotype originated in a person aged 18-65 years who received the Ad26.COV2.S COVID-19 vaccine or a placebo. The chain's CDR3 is CASSYSTVTDTQYF. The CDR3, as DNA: TGTGCCAGCAGTTACTCGACGGTCACAGATACGCAGTATTTT.